These 27 T cell receptor beta chains originate from one sample sequenced in a study of control samples from healthy donors and cancer patients. Data came from immunoSEQ multiplex PCR; TCRdb stores just in-frame clones and leaves some out. The sample yields about 98,000 clones, roughly three quarters seen once. Sample: blood. These receptors came from a woman in her 30s in good health.

V gene TRBV5-4 combines with J gene TRBJ1-2, with D maybe TRBD1 (6 bases). V was trimmed by 0 bases and J by 6 bases, leaving 9 bases between them. Per germline, CDR1 SGHNT and CDR2 YYREEE (reference sequence). The CDR3 is made up of 13 amino acids. The CDR3 protein is CASSLDRDHGYTF. CDR3 DNA: TGTGCCAGCAGCTTGGACAGGGACCATGGCTACACCTTC.

The chain uses TRBV7-2 and TRBJ1-1; the D is unclear. V gave up 6 bases and J gave up 1 base, with 12 bases separating them. This CDR3 comprises 14 residues. CDR1 and CDR2 (germline): SGHTA, FQGNSA. The CDR3 region has the DNA TGTGCCAGCAGAGATAGGAGGGAGAACACTGAAGCTTTCTTT. Protein: CASRDRRENTEAFF.

The chain is built from TRBV7-8 and TRBJ1-1; D is possibly TRBD1 (6 bases). CDR3 length equals 15 residues. CDR1 and CDR2 (germline): SGHVS, FQNEAQ. V lost 5 bases and J lost 4, with 17 bases in between. The DNA of the CDR3 is TGTGCCAGCAGCCCAAGCCAGGGGATATTCACTGAAGCTTTCTTT. Translating it yields CASSPSQGIFTEAFF.

The chain couples TRBV5-6 to TRBJ2-1, with 8 bases matching TRBD2. The CDR3 has 16 residues. Germline trimming cut 2 bases from V and 1 base from J; bases unmatched to any gene: 5. Germline V gives CDR1 SGHDT, CDR2 YYEEEE. The CDR3 here is CASSFGLAISYNEQFF. CDR3 bases: TGTGCCAGCAGCTTCGGACTAGCAATTTCCTACAATGAGCAGTTCTTC.

This chain's CDR3 is CASSLSGAADTQYF. CDR3 nucleotide sequence: TGTGCCAGCAGCTTGTCCGGGGCGGCAGATACGCAGTATTTT. The J gene is TRBJ2-3, the V gene TRBV5-5; D could derive from TRBD1 or TRBD2 (5 bases each). V was trimmed by 1 base and J by 4 bases, leaving 10 bases between them. The CDR3 runs to 14 residues. The germline gives CDR1 SGHKS, CDR2 YYEKEE (reference sequence). The variable domain in full, completed from reference TRBV5-5 and TRBJ2-3, reads DAGVTQSPTHLIKTRGQQVTLRCSPISGHKSVSWYQQVLGQGPQFIFQYYEKEERGRGNFPDRFSARQFPNYSSELNVNALLLGDSALYLCASSLSGAADTQYFGPGTRLTVL.

CDR3 sequence reads: CASSYWTESTDTQYF. In nucleotides, the CDR3 is TGTGCCAGCAGTTATTGGACAGAAAGCACAGATACGCAGTATTTT. The V gene is TRBV6-5, the J gene TRBJ2-3; TRBD1 might be the D (6 bases). Trimming stripped 3 bases from V and 0 bases from J, with 10 bases between. This CDR3 region has 15 residues. The V gene's germline CDR1 is MNHEY and CDR2 SVGAGI.

This chain connects TRBV3-1 (or the pseudogene TRBV3-2) to TRBJ2-7, with 8 bases fitting TRBD1. V gave up 5 bases and J gave up 0 bases; unmatched junction bases: 9. Per germline, CDR1 LGHDT and CDR2 YNNKEL (reference sequence). The CDR3 length is 16 residues. CDR3 nucleotides: TGTGCCAGCAGCGGGCGGGACAGGCCCAGCTCCTACGAGCAGTACTTC. Residues: CASSGRDRPSSYEQYF.

The chain is built from TRBV29-1 and TRBJ2-3; D remains unclear. The CDR3 totals 12 residues. The germline V gene has CDR1 SQVTM and CDR2 ANQGSEA. V shed 2 bases and J shed 4 bases, with 7 bases lying between them. The CDR3 spells CSVEWAADTQYF. The CDR3 DNA sequence: TGCAGCGTTGAATGGGCAGCAGATACGCAGTATTTT.

This clone was observed a handful of times. The J gene is TRBJ1-1, the V gene TRBV5-1; no clear D. The V and J ends lost 4 bases and 5 bases respectively, with 15 bases between them. Germline V lookup: CDR1 SGHRS, CDR2 YFSETQ. The CDR3 has 14 residues. The CDR3, as DNA: TGCGCCAGCAGCCAACAGCCACAAGGGACTGAAGCTTTCTTT. It codes for CASSQQPQGTEAFF.

The genes are TRBV30 and TRBJ2-1; D might be TRBD2 (6 bases). The V gene's germline CDR1 is GTSNPN and CDR2 SVGIG (reference sequence). The CDR3 extends over 15 amino acids. Trimming took off 3 bases at V and 0 bases at J, with 12 bases between the two ends. CDR3 nucleotides: TGTGCCTGGAGCGTCTTCGGGGGCTCCTACAATGAGCAGTTCTTC. It codes for CAWSVFGGSYNEQFF.

This chain links TRBV24-1 with TRBJ1-5; 7 bases are a match to TRBD1. Germline trimming cut 6 bases from V and 3 bases from J; bases unmatched to any gene: 10. In germline, CDR1 is KGHDR, CDR2 SFDVKD. There are 16 residues in the CDR3. The CDR3 DNA reads TGTGCCACCAGTACACCACCGGGACAGATCAATCAGCCCCAGCATTTT. As protein: CATSTPPGQINQPQHF.

The chain joins TRBV15 to TRBJ2-7, with D uncertain. The length of the CDR3 is 11 residues. Deletions cut 2 bases from V and 6 bases from J, with 5 bases between. Germline CDR1 and CDR2: LNHNV and YYDKDF (reference sequence). The CDR3 DNA sequence: TGTGCCACCAGCAGAAATCGCGAGCAGTACTTC. Translation: CATSRNREQYF.

The sample holds one count of this clone. The CDR3 DNA reads as TGTGCCAGCAGCGTAGCTCAATGGGGGGGTGGCTACACCTTC. Translating gives CASSVAQWGGGYTF. V and J are TRBV9 and TRBJ1-2; tentative D call: TRBD1 (5 bases). Germline values: CDR1 SGDLS, CDR2 YYNGEE. The CDR3 runs 14 residues. V lost 0 bases and J lost 7, with 13 bases in between. Supplemented by reference TRBV9 and TRBJ1-2, the full variable domain reads DSGVTQTPKHLITATGQRVTLRCSPRSGDLSVYWYQQSLDQGLQFLIQYYNGEERAKGNILERFSAQQFPDLHSELNLSSLELGDSALYFCASSVAQWGGGYTFGSGTRLTVV.

This clone was detected a few times. CDR3: CASRGQPYGYTF. CDR3 sequence (DNA): TGCGCCAGCAGGGGACAGCCCTATGGCTACACCTTC. This chain joins TRBV10-2 and TRBJ1-2; the match to TRBD1 covers 7 bases. Trimming cost V 6 bases and J 4 bases; bases outside gene matches: 2. The CDR3 consists of 12 residues. From germline, CDR1 is WSHSY and CDR2 SAAADI.

The rearrangement uses TRBV2 and TRBJ1-3; the D gene is possibly TRBD1 (6 bases). Trimming left V 4 bases short and J 2 bases short, with 12 bases between. The germline CDR1 and CDR2 sequences are SNHLY and FYNNEI. CDR3 length: 15 residues. For the CDR3, the DNA is TGTGCCAGCAGTGTCCGGACAGTGACTGGAAACACCATATATTTT. It specifies CASSVRTVTGNTIYF.

The gene calls are TRBV6-1 and TRBJ1-2; D perhaps matches TRBD1 (5 bases). Germline V gene lookup returns CDR1 MNHNS and CDR2 SASEGT. V lost 2 bases and J 6 bases, leaving 13 bases between the germline ends. The CDR3 is made up of 14 amino acids. DNA for the CDR3: TGTGCCAGCAGTGAAACGATCAGGGTAAATGGCTACACCTTC. Translating gives CASSETIRVNGYTF.

The chain uses TRBV7-9 and TRBJ1-4; TRBD1 is a possible D gene (6 bases). The V and J ends lost 5 bases and 5 bases respectively, with 9 bases between them. CDR3 size: 13 residues. Germline lookup yields CDR1 SEHNR and CDR2 FQNEAQ (reference sequence). The CDR3 bases are TGTGCCAGCAGCCGGGACACAAATGAAAAACTGTTTTTT. Amino acids: CASSRDTNEKLFF.

The genes are TRBV29-1 and TRBJ1-2; a weak D match, TRBD1 (5 bases). Trimming left V 8 bases short and J 3 bases short, with 16 bases between. CDR3 size: 13 residues. Germline CDR1 and CDR2: SQVTM and ANQGSEA. For the CDR3, the DNA is TGCAGCTTACGAGGACAAGGGGACTATGGCTACACCTTC. Translated: CSLRGQGDYGYTF.

This chain uses TRBV3-1 (or the pseudogene TRBV3-2) with TRBJ2-7; perhaps TRBD1 as D (6 bases). Deletions cut 6 bases from V and 3 bases from J, with 12 bases between. Germline V gene lookup returns CDR1 LGHDT and CDR2 YNNKEL (reference sequence). This CDR3 has 13 amino acids. The CDR3 bases are TGTGCCAGCAGGGGGGCGCGTGACTACGAGCAGTACTTC. It specifies CASRGARDYEQYF.

The chain links TRBV10-1 to TRBJ2-3; possible D gene TRBD1, 6 bases. This CDR3 spans 14 amino acids. The germline gives CDR1 WNHNN, CDR2 SYGVQD (reference sequence). Trimming removed 6 bases at V and 2 bases at J, with 12 bases between. CDR3 protein: CASRRTENTDTQYF. CDR3 DNA: TGCGCCAGCAGGAGGACAGAGAACACAGATACGCAGTATTTT.

This sequence joins TRBV30 and TRBJ1-3, with a tentative D call TRBD1 (5 bases). Germline V gene lookup returns CDR1 GTSNPN and CDR2 SVGIG (reference sequence). This CDR3 has 14 residues. V shed 0 bases and J shed 4 bases, with 10 bases lying between them. As DNA, the CDR3 is TGTGCCTGGAGTGTACACGGGACCGGAAACACCATATATTTT. Residues: CAWSVHGTGNTIYF.

V gene TRBV5-6 combines with J gene TRBJ1-2, with a tentative D call TRBD1 (6 bases). The V gene lost 5 bases and the J gene lost 4 bases, with 18 bases spanning the gap. CDR3 length equals 15 residues. Germline CDR1 reads SGHDT; CDR2 reads YYEEEE. DNA for the CDR3: TGTGCCAGCAGTCCCTCAGGGGCACGGAGCTATGGCTACACCTTC. This encodes CASSPSGARSYGYTF.

This clone was counted a single time. The chain uses TRBV6-2 or TRBV6-3 and TRBJ1-5; D unclear. Germline CDR1 is MNHEY and CDR2 is SVGEGT. CDR3 size: 15 residues. The V and J ends lost 0 bases and 6 bases respectively, with 12 bases between them. The CDR3 region is CASSYSTAVIQPQHF. CDR3 in DNA: TGTGCCAGCAGTTACTCGACCGCAGTCATTCAGCCCCAGCATTTT.

The V and J genes are TRBV30 and TRBJ1-2, with TRBD1 matching over 12 bases. The trim removed 3 bases at V and 3 bases at J, leaving 5 bases unmatched. Germline values: CDR1 GTSNPN, CDR2 SVGIG (reference sequence). CDR3 length equals 15 residues. The CDR3 sequence is CAWRPRDRGHYGYTF. For the CDR3, the DNA is TGTGCCTGGAGGCCCCGGGACAGGGGGCACTATGGCTACACCTTC.

The rearrangement joins TRBV19 to TRBJ2-1; possibly TRBD2 for D (5 bases). Germline CDR1 and CDR2: LNHDA and SQIVND (reference sequence). CDR3 length: 15 residues. Trimming took 10 bases from V and 0 from J, leaving 16 bases between them. The CDR3 DNA reads TGTGCCACCGCACCCGGGGAAAGCTCCTACAATGAGCAGTTCTTC. Encoded protein: CATAPGESSYNEQFF.

A few counts support this clone. V usage is TRBV7-2 and J usage is TRBJ2-3; TRBD2 matches at 8 bases. V shed 1 base, J shed 4 bases, and the junction held 7 bases outside the gene matches. CDR1 and CDR2 (germline): SGHTA, FQGNSA. The CDR3 loop spans 16 amino acids. CDR3 in amino acids: CASSLVLAGGADTQYF. The CDR3 bases are TGTGCCAGCAGCTTAGTACTTGCGGGGGGAGCAGATACGCAGTATTTT.

The V gene is TRBV6-5, the J gene TRBJ1-1; D is perhaps TRBD1 (6 bases). Trimming stripped 4 bases from V and 2 bases from J, with 8 bases between. The CDR3 has 13 residues. Germline V gene sequence: CDR1 MNHEY, CDR2 SVGAGI. Here the CDR3 reads CASSWTVNTEAFF. CDR3 bases: TGTGCCAGCAGTTGGACAGTCAACACTGAAGCTTTCTTT.